A selection of T cell receptor beta chains follows, all from one sample in a study of radiation and T cells in renal cell carcinoma. Sequenced by immunoSEQ multiplex PCR; TCRdb stores in-frame clones only, minus some. This table holds fewer than 150,000 clones, about 88% found once. The specimen comprised blood, sampled from a patient whose treatment included radiotherapy and nephrectomy. Receptor source: an older woman with renal cell carcinoma. CDR3s include the opening cysteine and the closing phenylalanine or tryptophan. The order of the fields is V gene, D gene, clone size, J gene, CDR3 protein, CDR3 DNA. A D gene is named only where the DNA matches it firmly. Clone size is stated in some rows and not others, as once, few, many or a class when expanded.

TRBV28,.,.,TRBJ2-2,CASSLWAGANTGELFF,TGTGCCAGCAGTTTGTGGGCGGGTGCGAACACCGGGGAGCTGTTTTTT
TRBV5-8,TRBD2,.,TRBJ2-1,CASSLTSGGNNEQFF,TGTGCCAGCAGCTTGACTAGCGGGGGGAACAATGAGCAGTTCTTC
TRBV7-7,TRBD2,.,TRBJ2-5,CASSPGLAQETQYF,TGTGCTAGCAGCCCTGGACTAGCCCAAGAGACCCAGTACTTC
TRBV28,.,.,TRBJ2-7,CASSFLGDSYEQYF,TGTGCCAGCAGCTTCCTAGGCGACTCCTACGAGCAGTACTTC
TRBV5-1,TRBD2,.,TRBJ2-7,CASSLAEAGGPWEQYF,TGCGCCAGCAGCTTGGCCGAAGCGGGGGGGCCGTGGGAGCAGTACTTC
TRBV9,.,.,TRBJ2-2,CASSVAGAPGTGELFF,TGTGCCAGCAGCGTAGCGGGGGCCCCCGGGACCGGGGAGCTGTTTTTT
TRBV9,.,.,TRBJ2-7,CASSLDGIFYEQYF,TGTGCCAGCAGCCTAGACGGTATCTTCTACGAGCAGTACTTC
TRBV5-4,TRBD1,few,TRBJ2-2,CASSPDRSTGELFF,TGTGCCAGCAGCCCGGACAGGAGCACCGGGGAGCTGTTTTTT
TRBV29-1,TRBD2,.,TRBJ2-1,CSVRSPSGGRNEQFF,TGCAGCGTCCGAAGCCCTAGCGGGGGGCGTAATGAGCAGTTCTTC
TRBV9,TRBD1,.,TRBJ2-3,CASSPRTGRSADTQYF,TGTGCCAGCAGCCCCCGGACAGGGCGGTCGGCAGATACGCAGTATTTT
TRBV18,.,.,TRBJ1-1,CASSPLDVGSSTEAFF,TGTGCCAGCTCACCATTGGACGTGGGTAGTAGCACTGAAGCTTTCTTT
TRBV4-3,TRBD1,.,TRBJ2-1,CASSQETGGFYNEQFF,TGCGCCAGCAGCCAAGAAACAGGGGGCTTTTACAATGAGCAGTTCTTC
TRBV19,TRBD1,.,TRBJ1-6,CASSGQVYNSPLHF,TGTGCCAGTAGTGGACAGGTCTATAATTCACCCCTCCACTTT
TRBV30,TRBD1,.,TRBJ2-1,CAWTRTRTGGNEQFF,TGTGCCTGGACCCGAACTCGGACAGGGGGGAATGAGCAGTTCTTC
TRBV28,.,.,TRBJ2-7,CASSLKWSEQYF,TGTGCCAGCAGTTTAAAGTGGAGCGAGCAGTACTTC
TRBV5-4,TRBD1,.,TRBJ1-5,CASSLQGVGNQPQHF,TGTGCCAGCAGCCTACAGGGGGTCGGGAATCAGCCCCAGCATTTT
TRBV6-5,TRBD1,.,TRBJ2-7,CASQRTGPYEQYF,TGTGCCAGCCAACGGACAGGGCCCTACGAGCAGTACTTC
TRBV10-3,TRBD1,.,TRBJ2-7,CAISKTGVGIYEQYF,TGTGCCATCAGCAAGACAGGGGTCGGGATATACGAGCAGTACTTC
TRBV19,.,.,TRBJ1-1,CASSRGPLTEAFF,TGTGCCAGTAGTAGGGGGCCGCTCACTGAAGCTTTCTTT
TRBV27,TRBD2,.,TRBJ2-7,CASSAGATYEQYF,TGTGCCAGCAGCGCGGGAGCCACCTACGAGCAGTACTTC
TRBV4-3,.,once,TRBJ2-2,CASSQYSGELFF,TGCGCCAGCAGCCAGTATTCCGGGGAGCTGTTTTTT
TRBV19,TRBD1,.,TRBJ1-1,CASKRTGDKTEAFF,TGTGCCAGTAAGAGGACAGGTGATAAGACTGAAGCTTTCTTT
TRBV7-2,.,.,TRBJ2-5,CASSLARGSETQYF,TGTGCCAGCAGCTTGGCTAGGGGGTCAGAGACCCAGTACTTC
TRBV19,TRBD2,.,TRBJ2-7,CASSTRGGMGEQYF,TGTGCCAGTAGTACTCGGGGGGGAATGGGTGAGCAGTACTTC
TRBV5-1,.,.,TRBJ1-3,CASSGKGNTIYF,TGCGCCAGCAGCGGGAAAGGAAACACCATATATTTT
TRBV4-1,.,.,TRBJ1-3,CASSQDPPSFSGNTIYF,TGCGCCAGCAGCCAAGATCCCCCTTCTTTCTCTGGAAACACCATATATTTT
TRBV28,TRBD1,.,TRBJ1-1,CASSSIKGQGKNEAFF,TGTGCCAGCAGCTCAATAAAGGGACAGGGGAAGAATGAAGCTTTCTTT
TRBV30,.,.,TRBJ2-3,CAWSVPDTQYF,TGTGCCTGGAGTGTCCCAGATACGCAGTATTTT
TRBV30,TRBD1,.,TRBJ1-5,CAWSRDSNSNQPQHF,TGTGCCTGGAGCCGGGACAGTAATAGCAATCAGCCCCAGCATTTT
TRBV19,.,.,TRBJ1-1,CASSIGGHTEAFF,TGTGCCAGTAGTATCGGGGGTCACACTGAAGCTTTCTTT
TRBV28,TRBD1,.,TRBJ1-5,CASSILGQGAPNQPQHF,TGTGCCAGCAGTATATTGGGACAGGGGGCTCCCAATCAGCCCCAGCATTTT
TRBV4-3,.,once,TRBJ1-1,CASSQAAGLYEAFF,TGCGCCAGCAGCCAAGCGGCAGGGTTGTATGAAGCTTTCTTT
TRBV5-1,.,.,TRBJ2-4,CASSLESGRTNIQYF,TGCGCCAGCAGCTTGGAATCGGGCAGGACCAACATTCAGTACTTC
TRBV28,.,.,TRBJ1-5,CASLSLNQPQHF,TGTGCCTCACTGAGCCTCAATCAGCCCCAGCATTTT
TRBV7-6,.,.,TRBJ2-1,CASSLGGRGLYNEQFF,TGTGCCAGCAGCTTAGGGGGCAGGGGACTTTACAATGAGCAGTTCTTC
TRBV1,.,.,TRBJ1-1,CTSSQDQLGRCEAFF,TGCACCAGCAGCCAAGATCAATTGGGGCGCTGTGAAGCTTTCTTT
TRBV11-2,.,.,TRBJ2-5,CASSLQETQYF,TGTGCCAGCAGCTTACAGGAGACCCAGTACTTC
TRBV6-1,TRBD2,.,TRBJ2-5,CASRRAGGQETQYF,TGTGCCAGCAGGAGAGCGGGGGGGCAAGAGACCCAGTACTTC
TRBV5-5,.,.,TRBJ2-5,CASQALQETQYF,TGTGCCAGCCAAGCCCTCCAAGAGACCCAGTACTTC
TRBV5-8,.,.,TRBJ1-3,CASSLGPAGNTIYF,TGTGCCAGCAGCTTGGGTCCGGCAGGAAACACCATATATTTT
TRBV18,TRBD1,.,TRBJ2-7,CASSGGQGGNEQYF,TGTGCCAGCTCGGGAGGACAGGGTGGTAACGAGCAGTACTTC
TRBV7-2,.,.,TRBJ1-2,CASSLDTRRGSGGYTF,TGTGCCAGCAGCTTAGATACTCGGCGAGGGTCGGGGGGCTACACCTTC
TRBV6-6,.,.,TRBJ2-2,CASSYSRWNTGELFF,TGTGCCAGCAGTTACTCCCGATGGAACACCGGGGAGCTGTTTTTT
TRBV5-1,.,.,TRBJ1-6,CASSLERGDNSPLHF,TGCGCCAGCAGCTTGGAGCGGGGGGATAATTCACCCCTCCACTTT
TRBV27,.,.,TRBJ2-7,CASSLLGGYEQYF,TGTGCCAGCAGTTTATTGGGGGGCTACGAGCAGTACTTC